These T cell receptor beta chains were read from a single sample in a study of blood T cell repertoires in COVID-19. The method was immunoSEQ multiplex PCR; TCRdb's version includes in-frame clones alone and lacks a portion of them. This table has 130,000 to 150,000 clones, around nine tenths appearing once. The material sequenced was PBMCs or T cells enriched from blood (not recorded which). All receptors derive from a woman under 40 with acute COVID-19. Each CDR3 is given with its conserved first and last residue. Fields, in order: D gene, clone size, J gene, V gene, CDR3 DNA, CDR3 protein. A D gene is named only where the DNA matches it firmly. Not every row has a clone size; where given, it reads once, few, many or a size class.

.,.,TRBJ2-5,TRBV29-1,TGCAGCGCCCTACTCCAGCGGCAAGAGACCCAGTACTTC,CSALLQRQETQYF
TRBD1,.,TRBJ2-7,TRBV9,TGTGCCAGCAGCGTGGGGGACAGGTGGTCCTACGAGCAGTACTTC,CASSVGDRWSYEQYF
TRBD1,.,TRBJ1-1,TRBV2,TGTGCCAGCAGTCCACAGGGGGTGAACACTGAAGCTTTCTTT,CASSPQGVNTEAFF
.,.,TRBJ2-5,TRBV4-1,TGCGCCAGCAGCCAAGAATTTGGGGGCTTTGGCCAAGAGACCCAGTACTTC,CASSQEFGGFGQETQYF
.,few,TRBJ2-1,TRBV16,TGTGCCAGCAGCCAATATCTAGGACTGGCTGACAATGAGCAGTTCTTC,CASSQYLGLADNEQFF
TRBD1,.,TRBJ2-1,TRBV7-2,TGTGCCAGCAGCTTAGCCTCTCCGGGACAGGGGAGGGATGAGCAGTTCTTC,CASSLASPGQGRDEQFF
.,.,TRBJ2-1,TRBV2,TGTGCCAGCTCGGACTACCTCGAGCAGTTCTTC,CASSDYLEQFF
.,.,TRBJ1-4,TRBV10-3,TGTGCCATCAGCGGGATCGGTAATGAAAAACTGTTTTTT,CAISGIGNEKLFF
.,once,TRBJ2-7,TRBV19,TGTGCCAGTAGTATAGAGCCTAGCCTTACCTACGAGCAGTACTTC,CASSIEPSLTYEQYF
TRBD1,.,TRBJ1-2,TRBV28,TGTGCCAGCAGTTTACCAGGACAGGGAATCTATGGCTACACCTTC,CASSLPGQGIYGYTF
.,.,TRBJ2-5,TRBV2,TGTGCCAGCACCGCGACTCTGGGGGCGCAGACCCAGTACTTC,CASTATLGAQTQYF
.,once,TRBJ2-2,TRBV4-3,TGCGCCAGCAGCCACCCGTCGGGCGGGGAGCTGTTTTTT,CASSHPSGGELFF
TRBD2,.,TRBJ2-7,TRBV18,TGTGCCAGCTTCGCTAGCGGGGGATACACCACTAGCTCCTACGAGCAGTACTTC,CASFASGGYTTSSYEQYF
.,once,TRBJ2-6,TRBV27,TGTGCCAGCAGTTTACGACAGGGCGGGGAATCTGGGGCCAACGTCCTGACTTTC,CASSLRQGGESGANVLTF
.,.,TRBJ1-1,TRBV7-9,TGTGCCAGCAGCTTATTCCCCGAAGGGGGCACTGAAGCTTTCTTT,CASSLFPEGGTEAFF
.,.,TRBJ1-3,TRBV6-5,TGTGCCACCCTGTTGGGGGCGACTGGAAACACCATATATTTT,CATLLGATGNTIYF
.,.,TRBJ1-3,TRBV9,TGTGCCAGCAGCGTAGCTCAGGGAGGGTCTGGAAACACCATATATTTT,CASSVAQGGSGNTIYF
TRBD2,.,TRBJ2-1,TRBV19,TGTGCCAGTAGTACTAGTACGGGACTAGCGGGAGGAGAGCAGTTCTTC,CASSTSTGLAGGEQFF